This TCR beta chain was observed in a study of regulatory T cells in long-lasting Graves disease. Study context: The study counted Graves' disease as persistent given over 5 years of antithyroid drugs and positive TSH receptor antibodies. Study results and caveats: Favored usage of TRBV28, TRBJ1-2 and TRBJ2-5 was recorded in persistent disease.

Relying on iRepertoire HTBI primers and Arm-PCR of CDR3 regions, the team built TCR beta libraries. Original data processing: Analysis of the samples identified 50 to 70 TRBV and 13 to 15 TRBJ segments. A single record per CDR3 protein comes from TCRdb applying MiXCR to the multiplex PCR reads. The V and J calls reflect TCRdb's pipeline rather than the authors' work. This sample has about 470,000 distinct CDR3 sequences, with 20% to 25% found just once. The CDR3 has 13 residues. Germline CDR1 SGHRS, CDR2 YFSETQ. Trimming left V 6 bases short and J 9 bases short, with 16 bases between. As for this clonotype: Antigen: not known.

As to time point: persistent/refractory GD, antithyroid drugs over 5 years with positive TRAb. Construction of the TCR library relied on RNA isolated from PBMCs. Sequences were derived from peripheral blood mononuclear cells (PBMCs), sampled when the disease was refractory, from a patient treated with antithyroid drugs. The gene calls are TRBV5-1 and TRBJ2-1; D remains unclear. The TCR sequence derives from a female donor with Graves disease. The CDR3 reads CASTPFPSVEQFF. The DNA for the CDR3 is TGCGCCAGCACCCCTTTCCCCTCAGTTGAGCAGTTCTTC. Drawing the rest from reference TRBV5-1 and TRBJ2-1, the complete variable domain is KAGVTQTPRYLIKTRGQQVTLSCSPISGHRSVSWYQQTPGQGLQFLFEYFSETQRNKGNFPGRFSGRQFSNSRSEMNVSTLELGDSALYLCASTPFPSVEQFFGPGTRLTVL.